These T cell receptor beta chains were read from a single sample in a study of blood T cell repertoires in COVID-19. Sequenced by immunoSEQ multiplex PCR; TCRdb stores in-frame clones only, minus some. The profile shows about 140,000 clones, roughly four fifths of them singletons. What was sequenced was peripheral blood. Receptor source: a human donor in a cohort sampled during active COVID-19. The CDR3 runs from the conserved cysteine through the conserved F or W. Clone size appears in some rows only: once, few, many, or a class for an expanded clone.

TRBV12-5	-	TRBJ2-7	CASGLAQWYGQPNYEQYF
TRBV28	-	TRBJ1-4	CASSPPPGTGEKLFF
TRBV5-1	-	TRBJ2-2	CASSLRSSPNTGELFF
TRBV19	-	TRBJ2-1	CASSPRTGSSYNEQFF
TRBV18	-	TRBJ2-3	CASSPPQGLALTDTQYF
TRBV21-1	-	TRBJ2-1	CASSKDQGLYEQFF
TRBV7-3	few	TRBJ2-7	CASSLASWSGEQYF
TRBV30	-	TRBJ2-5	CAWSYSFGTQYF
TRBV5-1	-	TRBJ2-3	CASSLGLWRGDTDTQYF
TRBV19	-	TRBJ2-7	CASSRTSGRREQYF
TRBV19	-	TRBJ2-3	CASSIGGRTSTDTQYF